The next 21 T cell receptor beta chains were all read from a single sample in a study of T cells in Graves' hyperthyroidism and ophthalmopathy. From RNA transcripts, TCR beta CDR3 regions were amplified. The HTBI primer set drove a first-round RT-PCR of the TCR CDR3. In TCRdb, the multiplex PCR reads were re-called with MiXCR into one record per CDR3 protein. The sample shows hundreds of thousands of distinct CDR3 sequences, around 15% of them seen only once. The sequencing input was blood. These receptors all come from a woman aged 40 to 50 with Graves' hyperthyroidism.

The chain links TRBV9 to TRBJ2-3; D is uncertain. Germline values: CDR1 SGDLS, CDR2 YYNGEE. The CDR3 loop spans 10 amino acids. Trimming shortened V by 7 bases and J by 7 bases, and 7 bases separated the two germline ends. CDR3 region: CASGANTQYF. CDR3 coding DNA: TGTGCCAGCGGAGCGAATACGCAGTATTTT.

The CDR3 loop is CASSENGGGPQHF. CDR3 DNA: TGTGCCAGCAGTGAAAACGGGGGTGGGCCCCAGCATTTT. The V call is TRBV2, the J call TRBJ1-5; a weak D match, TRBD1 (5 bases). The germline V gene has CDR1 SNHLY and CDR2 FYNNEI. The CDR3 runs to 13 residues. The V gene lost 2 bases and the J gene lost 9 bases, with 11 bases spanning the gap.

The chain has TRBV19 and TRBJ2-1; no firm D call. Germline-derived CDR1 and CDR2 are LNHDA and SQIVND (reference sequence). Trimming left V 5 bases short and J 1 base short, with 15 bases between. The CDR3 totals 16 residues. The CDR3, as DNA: TGTGCCAGTAGTCTCACGTTGCTAGTTTCCTACAATGAGCAGTTCTTC. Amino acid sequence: CASSLTLLVSYNEQFF.

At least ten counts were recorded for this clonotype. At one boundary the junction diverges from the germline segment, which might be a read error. CDR3 nucleotides: TGTGCCAGCTCACAGACAGGGAACACTGAAGCTTTCTTT. Protein product: CASSQTGNTEAFF. The chain uses TRBV4-1 and TRBJ1-1, with D tentatively TRBD1 (6 bases). From germline, CDR1 is MGHRA and CDR2 YSYEKL. The CDR3 extends over 13 amino acids.

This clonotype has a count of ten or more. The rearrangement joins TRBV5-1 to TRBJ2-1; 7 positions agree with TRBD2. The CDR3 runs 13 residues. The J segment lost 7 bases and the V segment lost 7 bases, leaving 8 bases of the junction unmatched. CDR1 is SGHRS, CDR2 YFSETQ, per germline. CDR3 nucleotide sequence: TGCGCCAGCCTGGGAGGGAGTCAAAATGAGCAGTTCTTC. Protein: CASLGGSQNEQFF.

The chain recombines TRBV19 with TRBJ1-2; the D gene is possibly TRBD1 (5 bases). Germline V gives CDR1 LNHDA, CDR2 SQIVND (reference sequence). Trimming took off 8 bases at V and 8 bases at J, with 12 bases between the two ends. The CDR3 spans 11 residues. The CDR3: CASDSRSGYTF. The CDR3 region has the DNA TGTGCCAGTGACAGCCGTAGCGGCTACACCTTC.

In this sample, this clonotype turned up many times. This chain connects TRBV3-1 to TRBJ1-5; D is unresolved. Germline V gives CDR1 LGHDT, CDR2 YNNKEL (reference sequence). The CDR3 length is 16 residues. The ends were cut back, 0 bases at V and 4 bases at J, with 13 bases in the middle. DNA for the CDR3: TGTGCCAGCAGCCAAGACGGCTCCACGGGGAATCAGCCCCAGCATTTT. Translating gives CASSQDGSTGNQPQHF.

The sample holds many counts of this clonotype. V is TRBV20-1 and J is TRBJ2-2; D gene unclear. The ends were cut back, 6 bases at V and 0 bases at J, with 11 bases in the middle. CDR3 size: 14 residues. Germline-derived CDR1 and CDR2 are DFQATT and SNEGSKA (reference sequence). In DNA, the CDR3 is TGCAGTGCGGGGTGGGGATCGAACACCGGGGAGCTGTTTTTT. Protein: CSAGWGSNTGELFF.

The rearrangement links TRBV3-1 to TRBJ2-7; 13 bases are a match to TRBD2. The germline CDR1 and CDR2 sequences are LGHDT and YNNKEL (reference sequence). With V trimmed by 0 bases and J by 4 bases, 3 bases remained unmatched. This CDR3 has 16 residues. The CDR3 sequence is CASSQEGLAGAYEQYF. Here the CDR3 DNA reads TGTGCCAGCAGCCAAGAAGGACTAGCGGGAGCATACGAGCAGTACTTC.

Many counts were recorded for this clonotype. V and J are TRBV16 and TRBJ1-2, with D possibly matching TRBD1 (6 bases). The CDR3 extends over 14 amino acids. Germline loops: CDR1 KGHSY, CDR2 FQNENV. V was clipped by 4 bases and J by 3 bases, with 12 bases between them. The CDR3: CASSRIQGDYGYTF. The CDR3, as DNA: TGTGCCAGCAGCCGCATACAGGGAGACTATGGCTACACCTTC.

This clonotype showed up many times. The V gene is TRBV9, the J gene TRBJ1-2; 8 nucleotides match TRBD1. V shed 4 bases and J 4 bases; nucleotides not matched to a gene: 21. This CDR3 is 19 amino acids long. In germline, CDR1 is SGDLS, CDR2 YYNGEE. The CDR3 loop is CASSSHPTDREQGSYGYTF. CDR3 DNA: TGTGCCAGCAGCTCACACCCCACGGACAGGGAACAGGGGAGCTATGGCTACACCTTC.

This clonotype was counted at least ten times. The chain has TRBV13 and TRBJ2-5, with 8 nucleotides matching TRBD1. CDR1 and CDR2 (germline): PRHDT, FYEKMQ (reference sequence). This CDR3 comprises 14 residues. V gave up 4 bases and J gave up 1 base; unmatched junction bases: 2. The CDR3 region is CASSSDRAQETQYF. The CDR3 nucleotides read TGTGCCAGCAGCTCGGACAGGGCCCAAGAGACCCAGTACTTC.

The CDR3 nucleotides are TGTGCCAGCAGTTATACCACTACAAATGAGCAGTTCTTC. Protein: CASSYTTTNEQFF. This rearrangement joins TRBV6-2 or TRBV6-3 to TRBJ2-1; no clear D. Germline V gives CDR1 MNHEY, CDR2 SVGEGT. V was trimmed by 3 bases and J by 7 bases, leaving 10 bases between them. This CDR3 is 13 amino acids long.

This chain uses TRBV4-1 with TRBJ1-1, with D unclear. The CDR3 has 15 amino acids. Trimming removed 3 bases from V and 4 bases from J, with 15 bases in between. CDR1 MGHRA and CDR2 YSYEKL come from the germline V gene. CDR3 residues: CASSQQDPSVTEAFF. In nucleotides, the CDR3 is TGCGCCAGCAGCCAGCAGGATCCTAGTGTCACTGAAGCTTTCTTT.

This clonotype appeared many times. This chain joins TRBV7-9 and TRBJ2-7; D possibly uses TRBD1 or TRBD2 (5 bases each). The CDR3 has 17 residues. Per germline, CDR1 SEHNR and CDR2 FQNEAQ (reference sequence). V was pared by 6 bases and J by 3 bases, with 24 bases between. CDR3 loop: CASSSTQGPTAFYEQYF. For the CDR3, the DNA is TGTGCCAGCAGTTCAACGCAGGGACCGACAGCATTCTACGAGCAGTACTTC.

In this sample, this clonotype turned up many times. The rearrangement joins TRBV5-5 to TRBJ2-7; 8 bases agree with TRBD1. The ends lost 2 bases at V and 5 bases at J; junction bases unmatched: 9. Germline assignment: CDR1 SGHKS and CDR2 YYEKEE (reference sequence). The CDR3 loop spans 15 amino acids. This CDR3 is CASSLYATGDNEQYF. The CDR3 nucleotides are TGTGCCAGCAGCTTATATGCGACAGGGGATAACGAGCAGTACTTC.

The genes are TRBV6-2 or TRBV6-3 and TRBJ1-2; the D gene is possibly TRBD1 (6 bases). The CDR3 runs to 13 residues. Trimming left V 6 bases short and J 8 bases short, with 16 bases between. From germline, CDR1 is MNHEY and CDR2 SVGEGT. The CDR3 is CASREQGVQGYTF. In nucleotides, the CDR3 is TGTGCCAGCAGGGAACAGGGTGTTCAGGGCTACACCTTC.

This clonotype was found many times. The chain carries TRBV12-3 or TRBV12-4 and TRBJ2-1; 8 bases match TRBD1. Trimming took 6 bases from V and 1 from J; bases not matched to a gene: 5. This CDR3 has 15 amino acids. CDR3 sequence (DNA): TGTGCCAGCAGGACAGGGGTCGGGTCCTACAATGAGCAGTTCTTC. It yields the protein CASRTGVGSYNEQFF.

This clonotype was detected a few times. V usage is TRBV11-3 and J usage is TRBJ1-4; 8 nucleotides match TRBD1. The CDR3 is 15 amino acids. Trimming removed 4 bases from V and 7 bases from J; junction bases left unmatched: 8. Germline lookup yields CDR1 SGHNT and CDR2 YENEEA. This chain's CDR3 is CASSWSGQGGEKLFF. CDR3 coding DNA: TGTGCCAGCAGCTGGAGCGGACAGGGCGGTGAAAAACTGTTTTTT.

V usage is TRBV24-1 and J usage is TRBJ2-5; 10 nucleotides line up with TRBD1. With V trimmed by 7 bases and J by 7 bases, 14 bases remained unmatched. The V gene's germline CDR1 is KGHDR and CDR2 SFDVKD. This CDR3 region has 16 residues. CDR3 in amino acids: CATSKTGTGDGGTQYF. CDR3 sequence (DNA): TGTGCCACCAGCAAAACCGGGACAGGGGACGGGGGGACCCAGTACTTC.

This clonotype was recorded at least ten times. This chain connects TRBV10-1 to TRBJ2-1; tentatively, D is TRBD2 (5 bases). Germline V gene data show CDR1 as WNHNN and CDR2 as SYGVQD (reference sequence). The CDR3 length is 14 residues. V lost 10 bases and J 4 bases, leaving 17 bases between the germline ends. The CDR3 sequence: CATPGSMIYNEQFF. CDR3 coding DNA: TGCGCCACCCCGGGGTCGATGATATACAATGAGCAGTTCTTC.